This T cell receptor beta chain stems from a study of long-term antiretroviral therapy in people with HIV. Study-level information: The 2015 immediate-ART recommendation was preceded by the earliest samples by about a decade.

This CDR3 is built from 14 residues. The V gene's germline CDR1 is SQVTM and CDR2 ANQGSEA. Losses at the gene ends were 4 bases for V and 6 bases for J; bases not matched to a gene: 11. immunoSEQ v3.0 was run at survey level. The method was immunoSEQ multiplex PCR; TCRdb's version includes in-frame clones alone and lacks a portion of them. The sample includes about 29,000 clones, around 96% of them seen just once. The sequence derives from a man aged 25-40 years with HIV. The rearrangement joins TRBV29-1 to TRBJ1-2; 7 bases are a match to TRBD1. The specimen comprised unsorted PBMCs, sampled 5.3 years after starting antiretroviral therapy. CDR3 sequence (DNA): TGCAGCGTTGCGGCAGACAGGGTGTTACATGGCTACACCTTC. This gives the protein CSVAADRVLHGYTF.